This TCR beta chain was recovered during a study of human T cells and chemical hapten exposure. Time point indicated: pre-sensitization, week 0. As to treatment: therapeutic diphenylcyclopropenone sensitization with weekly scalp DPC. During construction of the library, unique molecular identifiers were attached to individual cDNA molecules for quantitative, reproducible TCR counting. One entry per CDR3 protein, called by TCRdb with MiXCR from the RACE reads. The sample lists fewer than 300,000 distinct CDR3 sequences, about 9.4% occurring once. Whole-study results and caveats: Large CDR3 similarity clusters arose significantly more often from expanded TCRs than from controls.

The CDR3 length is 15 residues. The V gene lost 2 bases and the J gene lost 0 bases, with 9 bases spanning the gap. Germline-derived CDR1 and CDR2 are SGHTA and FQGNSA. This clonotype was counted only a few times. Its cognate antigen is unknown. The sequence was obtained from a woman aged 40 to 50 with alopecia areata. Some clones in this sample may be carry-over from other donors' samples. This sample comprised whole blood, obtained in connection with sensitization to the hapten diphenylcyclopropenone (DPC). This chain connects TRBV7-2 to TRBJ2-3; TRBD2 might be the D (6 bases). The CDR3 loop is CASSLWGTSTDTQYF. The CDR3 nucleotides read TGTGCCAGCAGCTTATGGGGGACTAGCACAGATACGCAGTATTTT. The complete variable domain, with remaining parts taken from reference TRBV7-2 and TRBJ2-3, reads GAGVSQSPSNKVTEKGKDVELRCDPISGHTALYWYRQSLGQGLEFLIYFQGNSAPDKSGLPSDRFSAERTGGSVSTLTIQRTQQEDSAVYLCASSLWGTSTDTQYFGPGTRLTVL.